One sample yielded the 13 T cell receptor beta chains listed below, sequenced in a study of blood T cell repertoires in COVID-19. Assay: immunoSEQ multiplex PCR; the TCRdb copy retains only in-frame clones and omits some. The data contain about 250,000 clones, 75% to 90% of them singletons. The sample was peripheral blood. All receptors come from a woman aged 40 to 50 who had recovered from COVID-19.

This clone was seen a few times. The CDR3 loop reads CASSNRAYQPQHF. CDR3 DNA: TGTGCCAGTAGTAATCGAGCCTATCAGCCCCAGCATTTT. The chain has TRBV19 and TRBJ1-5; D not resolved. The CDR3 length is 13 residues. Germline V gene sequence: CDR1 LNHDA, CDR2 SQIVND (reference sequence). The V gene lost 4 bases and the J gene lost 5 bases, with 9 bases spanning the gap.

The V gene is TRBV7-6, the J gene TRBJ2-1, with 7 bases that match TRBD2. Germline V lookup: CDR1 SGHVS, CDR2 FNYEAQ. V was pared by 2 bases and J by 5 bases, with 9 bases of the junction left unmatched. The CDR3 sequence is 16 residues long. CDR3 residues: CASSLMSRTRDNEQFF. CDR3 nucleotides: TGTGCCAGCAGCTTAATGTCCAGGACTAGAGACAATGAGCAGTTCTTC.

The genes are TRBV5-1 and TRBJ1-6, with TRBD1 as a possible D gene (6 bases). Trimming stripped 4 bases from V and 10 bases from J, with 18 bases between. Looked up from germline, CDR1 is SGHRS and CDR2 is YFSETQ. The CDR3 contains 15 residues. CDR3 region: CASSGQPEGKSPLHF. The CDR3 coding sequence is TGCGCCAGCAGCGGACAGCCCGAAGGGAAATCACCCCTCCACTTT.

The J gene is TRBJ1-5, the V gene TRBV19; D ambiguous. The CDR3 is 14 amino acids. V lost 5 bases and J lost 0, with 8 bases in between. The V gene's germline CDR1 is LNHDA and CDR2 SQIVND (reference sequence). This CDR3 is CASSPSVSNQPQHF. For the CDR3, the DNA is TGTGCCAGTAGTCCGTCCGTTAGCAATCAGCCCCAGCATTTT.

J is TRBJ2-2 and V is TRBV2; 11 nucleotides agree with TRBD2. CDR1 is SNHLY, CDR2 FYNNEI, per germline. The V gene end was trimmed by 6 bases and the J gene end by 3 bases; junction bases not matched to a gene: 6. CDR3 length equals 16 residues. The CDR3 DNA follows: TGTGCCAGCAGGGGTAGCGGGGGGGCGGACACCGGGGAGCTGTTTTTT. Its translation is CASRGSGGADTGELFF.

The V and J genes are TRBV6-5 and TRBJ1-1; no reliable D call. In germline, CDR1 is MNHEY, CDR2 SVGAGI. The CDR3 spans 13 residues. V lost 6 bases to trimming and J lost 0 bases, with 8 bases between them. The CDR3 region is CASSVQMNTEAFF. CDR3 nucleotide sequence: TGTGCCAGCAGCGTACAAATGAACACTGAAGCTTTCTTT.

The chain couples TRBV28 to TRBJ2-7, with D perhaps matching TRBD2 (5 bases). This CDR3 spans 16 amino acids. V lost 4 bases and J 0 bases, leaving 16 bases between the germline ends. Germline CDR1 reads MDHEN; CDR2 reads SYDVKM. The CDR3 sequence is CASSSGRTGYSYEQYF. Written as DNA, the CDR3 is TGTGCCAGCAGTTCAGGACGGACGGGATACTCCTACGAGCAGTACTTC.

There are a few counts of this clone. The chain combines TRBV19 with TRBJ1-1; no definite D call. V lost 1 base, J lost 3 bases, and 6 bases lay in between. This CDR3 contains 13 residues. Looked up from germline, CDR1 is LNHDA and CDR2 is SQIVND (reference sequence). The CDR3 sequence is CASSIGGDTEAFF. The CDR3 DNA follows: TGTGCCAGTAGTATAGGGGGAGACACTGAAGCTTTCTTT.

The chain links TRBV10-3 to TRBJ2-5; no definite D call. Per germline, CDR1 ENHRY and CDR2 SYGVKD. The CDR3 loop spans 12 amino acids. V lost 3 bases, J lost 5 bases, and 7 bases lay in between. CDR3 sequence (DNA): TGTGCCATCAGTGAATTTCGGGAGACCCAGTACTTC. Translated: CAISEFRETQYF.

In nucleotides, the CDR3 is TGTGCCAGCAGGCACAGGGGTCGTAATTCACCCCTCCACTTT. Its translation is CASRHRGRNSPLHF. The chain joins TRBV5-6 to TRBJ1-6; 7 bases match TRBD1. The V and J ends lost 5 bases and 6 bases, in that order; junction bases with no gene match: 5. The CDR3 covers 14 residues. The germline V gene has CDR1 SGHDT and CDR2 YYEEEE.

The table lists this clone with a few counts. The CDR3 region is CASSPPDTETYEQYF. The CDR3 DNA is TGTGCCAGCAGCCCACCTGACACGGAAACCTACGAGCAGTACTTC. This rearrangement joins TRBV28 to TRBJ2-7; no clear D gene. V was trimmed by 6 bases and J by 2 bases, leaving 17 bases between them. The CDR3 runs 15 residues. Germline V gene data show CDR1 as MDHEN and CDR2 as SYDVKM.

This clone was seen ten or more times. V gene TRBV7-9 combines with J gene TRBJ2-1, with D perhaps matching TRBD2 (5 bases). V gave up 2 bases and J gave up 7 bases, with 9 bases separating them. Germline values: CDR1 SEHNR, CDR2 FQNEAQ (reference sequence). The length of the CDR3 is 13 residues. The CDR3 spells CASSLRLPNEQFF. Here the CDR3 DNA reads TGTGCCAGCAGCTTACGACTACCTAATGAGCAGTTCTTC.

The DNA of the CDR3 is TGCGCCAGCAGCCAGTCCCCGGGACTGGGGAACAATGAGCAGTTCTTC. It encodes CASSQSPGLGNNEQFF. V is TRBV4-1 and J is TRBJ2-1; possible D gene TRBD2, 6 bases. Trimming left V 3 bases short and J 5 bases short, with 17 bases between. The CDR3 spans 16 residues. Germline V gene lookup returns CDR1 MGHRA and CDR2 YSYEKL.